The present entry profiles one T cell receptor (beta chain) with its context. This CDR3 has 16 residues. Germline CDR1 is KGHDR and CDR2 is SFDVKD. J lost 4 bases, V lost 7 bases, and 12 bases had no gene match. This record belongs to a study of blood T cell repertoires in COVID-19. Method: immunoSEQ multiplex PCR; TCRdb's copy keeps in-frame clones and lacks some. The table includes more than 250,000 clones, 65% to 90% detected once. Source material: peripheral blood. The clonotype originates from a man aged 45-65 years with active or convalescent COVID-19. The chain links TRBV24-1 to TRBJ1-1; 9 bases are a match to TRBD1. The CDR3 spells CATRITGTGTTTEAFF. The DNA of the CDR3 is TGTGCCACCAGGATAACCGGGACAGGGACCACCACTGAAGCTTTCTTT.